This note documents a single TCR beta chain sequence. This specimen comes from a study of identical twins. TCRdb passed the 5' RACE reads through MiXCR, listing each CDR3 protein once. The data hold around 1.7 million distinct CDR3 sequences, with less than 35% observed a single time. J gave up 3 bases and V 1 base, and 6 bases lay outside the gene matches. Germline CDR1 reads LGHNA; CDR2 reads YNFKEQ. The CDR3 runs 16 residues. The TCR comes from a newborn girl in good health. The gene calls are TRBV4-2 and TRBJ2-3, with 8 positions matching TRBD2. Sequencing used cord blood. CDR3 nucleotide sequence: TGTGCCAGCAGCCAAGTGGGGGCTAGCGGGACAGATACGCAGTATTTT. Amino acid sequence: CASSQVGASGTDTQYF.